This T cell receptor beta chain was retrieved from a study of response to subunit inactivated influenza vaccine. TCRdb re-called the RT-PCR reads with MiXCR, one entry per CDR3 protein. The sample holds hundreds of thousands of distinct CDR3 sequences, 7.6% seen once. Germline lookup yields CDR1 DFQATT and CDR2 SNEGSKA (reference sequence). This CDR3 spans 14 amino acids. The V end lost 4 bases, the J end lost 9 bases, and 21 bases lay between the germline ends. The material was PBMCs from blood, obtained around 2 years after vaccination. The V gene is TRBV20-1, the J gene TRBJ2-5, with D possibly being TRBD1 (6 bases). This TCR was sampled from a man in his fifties or sixties who received an inactivated influenza vaccine. CDR3 sequence reads: CSATTSGPAGAQYF. The CDR3 coding sequence is TGCAGTGCTACAACCTCGGGGCCCGCAGGGGCCCAGTACTTC.